Each of the 25 T cell receptor beta chains below was sequenced from the same sample in a study of blood T cell repertoires in COVID-19. TCRdb's table, derived via immunoSEQ multiplex PCR, lists solely in-frame clones and lacks some. The data contain over 80,000 clones, around 87% of them singletons. The material sequenced was peripheral blood. The receptors shown here come from a human donor in a cohort sampled during active COVID-19.

The V gene is TRBV4-3, the J gene TRBJ1-2; D unresolved. V gave up 0 bases and J gave up 8 bases, with 19 bases separating them. The CDR3 consists of 16 residues. Per germline, CDR1 LGHNA and CDR2 YSLEER. CDR3 nucleotides: TGCGCCAGCAGCCAAGATACGGCGCCAACCGGGAAGGGCTACACCTTC. Translation gives CASSQDTAPTGKGYTF.

This clone was seen a single time. The chain couples TRBV15 to TRBJ2-7, with a tentative D call TRBD1 (6 bases). Germline assignment: CDR1 LNHNV and CDR2 YYDKDF (reference sequence). The germline V and J ends were trimmed by 0 bases and 3 bases, with 9 bases remaining between them. The CDR3 consists of 14 residues. The CDR3 loop reads CATSRDRGNYEQYF. In nucleotides, the CDR3 is TGTGCCACCAGCAGAGACAGGGGAAACTACGAGCAGTACTTC.

This clone was detected a few times. The V call is TRBV7-9, the J call TRBJ2-2, with D unclear. The CDR3 has 15 residues. With 5 bases removed from V and 2 bases from J, the gap between germline ends came to 12 bases. Germline CDR1 SEHNR, CDR2 FQNEAQ (reference sequence). The CDR3 DNA follows: TGTGCCAGCAGCCCCGGTATATCTAACACCGGGGAGCTGTTTTTT. It encodes CASSPGISNTGELFF.

This chain links TRBV2 with TRBJ1-5; 9 nucleotides match TRBD1. The CDR3 has 15 residues. Germline-derived CDR1 and CDR2 are SNHLY and FYNNEI. Trimming removed 5 bases from V and 4 bases from J; junction bases left unmatched: 6. The CDR3: CASSPQGARNQPQHF. The CDR3 bases are TGTGCCAGCAGTCCACAGGGGGCCAGGAATCAGCCCCAGCATTTT.

The chain uses TRBV7-2 and TRBJ1-2; D possibly corresponds to TRBD1 (5 bases). The germline V and J ends were trimmed by 3 bases and 5 bases, with 13 bases remaining between them. The germline CDR1 and CDR2 sequences are SGHTA and FQGNSA. This CDR3 is 14 amino acids long. The chain's CDR3 is CASSLWTRGYGYTF. The CDR3 DNA reads as TGTGCCAGCAGCTTGTGGACACGCGGTTATGGCTACACCTTC.

This chain joins TRBV5-6 and TRBJ1-2, with 7 bases aligning to TRBD1. Germline V gives CDR1 SGHDT, CDR2 YYEEEE. The CDR3 is 17 amino acids. V shed 4 bases, J shed 0 bases, and the junction held 12 bases outside the gene matches. DNA of the CDR3: TGTGCCAGCAGCCAACCAACAGGACAGGACACTAACTATGGCTACACCTTC. Residues: CASSQPTGQDTNYGYTF. The entire variable domain, with the rest obtained from reference TRBV5-6 and TRBJ1-2, is as follows: DAGVTQSPTHLIKTRGQQVTLRCSPKSGHDTVSWYQQALGQGPQFIFQYYEEEERQRGNFPDRFSGHQFPNYSSELNVNALLLGDSALYLCASSQPTGQDTNYGYTFGSGTRLTVV.

The chain links TRBV4-3 to TRBJ2-7, with D uncertain. CDR3 size: 17 residues. With 4 bases removed from V and 0 bases from J, the gap between germline ends came to 19 bases. The V gene's germline CDR1 is LGHNA and CDR2 YSLEER. The CDR3 DNA sequence: TGCGCCAGCAGCCCCAATCCTTTTGACAAAAGCTCCTACGAGCAGTACTTC. Translation gives CASSPNPFDKSSYEQYF.

This sequence joins TRBV12-5 and TRBJ2-3, with a tentative D call TRBD1 (6 bases). Trimming pared 5 bases from V and 6 bases from J, leaving 9 bases between. The CDR3 contains 12 residues. Germline V gene data show CDR1 as LGHNT and CDR2 as FRNRAP. CDR3 residues: CASGVRGDTQYF. As DNA, the CDR3 is TGTGCTAGTGGTGTGAGGGGGGATACGCAGTATTTT.

V and J are TRBV7-9 and TRBJ2-7; D remains ambiguous. Germline CDR1 SEHNR, CDR2 FQNEAQ (reference sequence). The CDR3 is 14 residues long. Deletions cut 5 bases from V and 3 bases from J, with 14 bases between. Here the CDR3 reads CASSLISTYYEQYF. The CDR3 DNA sequence: TGTGCCAGCAGCCTCATTTCTACCTACTACGAGCAGTACTTC.

The J gene is TRBJ1-2, the V gene TRBV6-6, with D possibly being TRBD1 (6 bases). The germline V and J ends were trimmed by 4 bases and 6 bases, with 12 bases remaining between them. This CDR3 has 13 residues. Looked up from germline, CDR1 is MNHNY and CDR2 is SVGAGI (reference sequence). CDR3 DNA sequence: TGTGCCAGCAGTTGGACAGTACAGGATGGCTACACCTTC. Residues: CASSWTVQDGYTF.

J is TRBJ2-5 and V is TRBV6-5, with D perhaps matching TRBD2 (5 bases). CDR1 is MNHEY and CDR2 is SVGAGI in the germline V gene. V lost 8 bases, J lost 4 bases, and 20 bases lay in between. The CDR3 runs 15 residues. CDR3 loop: CASARGTAPRETQYF. In DNA, the CDR3 is TGTGCCAGCGCCCGGGGTACAGCCCCTCGAGAGACCCAGTACTTC.

The J gene is TRBJ1-5, the V gene TRBV18, with a weak D call TRBD1 (6 bases). The germline V gene has CDR1 KGHSH and CDR2 LQKENI. Trimming stripped 6 bases from V and 2 bases from J, with 20 bases between. The CDR3 consists of 17 residues. In DNA, the CDR3 is TGTGCCAGCTCTCCGAGCTTACAGGGTGTGGGCAATCAGCCCCAGCATTTT. Protein product: CASSPSLQGVGNQPQHF.

This clone was counted only a few times. The chain combines TRBV9 with TRBJ2-2; TRBD2 matches at 13 bases. The germline V gene encodes CDR1 SGDLS and CDR2 YYNGEE. After removal of 4 bases from V and 3 bases from J, the junction contained 3 bases not matched to a gene. CDR3 length equals 16 residues. Here the CDR3 DNA reads TGTGCCAGCAGCACAACTAGCGGGAGGGACACCGGGGAGCTGTTTTTT. Amino acids: CASSTTSGRDTGELFF.

J is TRBJ2-2 and V is TRBV7-2, with D tentatively TRBD1 (6 bases). CDR1 SGHTA and CDR2 FQGNSA come from the germline V gene. Between the trimmed V and J ends, which lost 10 bases and 6 bases, there was a span of 15 bases. The CDR3 sequence is 13 residues long. In DNA, the CDR3 is TGTGCCATCGGACAGCCGTTCTCCGGGGAGCTGTTTTTT. This translates into CAIGQPFSGELFF.

The chain carries TRBV12-5 and TRBJ1-1, with 8 bases matching TRBD1. Germline lookup yields CDR1 LGHNT and CDR2 FRNRAP. The CDR3 covers 14 residues. As DNA, the CDR3 is TGTGCCCCAACATGGACGGGGACAGGCGCCGAAGCTTTCTTT. Encoded protein: CAPTWTGTGAEAFF.

This clone has a single count. V and J are TRBV15 and TRBJ1-2; a possible D gene is TRBD1 (5 bases). Trimming left V 9 bases short and J 2 bases short, with 19 bases between. The germline V gene has CDR1 LNHNV and CDR2 YYDKDF (reference sequence). This CDR3 comprises 15 residues. This CDR3 reads CATSEAGGYNYGYTF. The CDR3 coding sequence is TGTGCCACTTCCGAGGCCGGGGGGTACAACTATGGCTACACCTTC.

This chain links TRBV15 with TRBJ2-7; a weak D match, TRBD2 (6 bases). Germline V gene lookup returns CDR1 LNHNV and CDR2 YYDKDF (reference sequence). Trimming pared 1 base from V and 4 bases from J, leaving 14 bases between. The CDR3 sequence is 15 residues long. The CDR3 DNA follows: TGTGCCACCAGCAGAGTGGATAGCGGTTTATACGAGCAGTACTTC. As protein: CATSRVDSGLYEQYF.

The rearrangement uses TRBV4-1 and TRBJ2-5, with 9 bases that match TRBD2. CDR3 size: 15 residues. Unmatched junction bases numbered 5, after V lost 1 base and J lost 5 bases. Germline V gene lookup returns CDR1 MGHRA and CDR2 YSYEKL. This CDR3 is CASSQGGREEETQYF. In DNA form, the CDR3 reads TGCGCCAGCAGCCAAGGCGGGAGGGAGGAGGAGACCCAGTACTTC.

The V gene is TRBV7-2, the J gene TRBJ2-3, with TRBD2 matching over 13 bases. Germline CDR1 is SGHTA and CDR2 is FQGNSA. The CDR3 runs to 16 residues. V trimming: 5 bases; J trimming: 9 bases; junction bases outside the gene matches: 11. CDR3 DNA sequence: TGTGCCAGCAGCAGCAGGACTAGCGGGAGAATCGAGACGCAGTATTTT. Translation gives CASSSRTSGRIETQYF.

This chain uses TRBV3-1 (or the pseudogene TRBV3-2) with TRBJ1-1; 7 bases map to TRBD1. Germline values: CDR1 LGHDT, CDR2 YNNKEL (reference sequence). Trimming at V came to 4 bases and at J to 3 bases, leaving 5 bases not matched to a gene. The CDR3 runs to 14 residues. For the CDR3, the DNA is TGTGCCAGCAGCCTCCAGGGGGTGCACACTGAAGCTTTCTTT. This translates into CASSLQGVHTEAFF.

The rearrangement links TRBV6-4 to TRBJ2-3; 10 bases map to TRBD2. Trimming cost V 2 bases and J 4 bases; bases outside gene matches: 21. The CDR3 sequence is 21 residues long. Germline V gene sequence: CDR1 MRHNA, CDR2 SNTAGT. As DNA, the CDR3 is TGTGCCAGCAGTGACCGCACAGTGCCTGGGCTAGCGGGAGAAGACGCAGATACGCAGTATTTT. Protein: CASSDRTVPGLAGEDADTQYF.

The chain links TRBV28 to TRBJ1-5; D is possibly TRBD1 (5 bases). V dropped 6 bases and J dropped 1 base, with 13 bases sitting between them. The CDR3 is made up of 15 amino acids. Germline V lookup: CDR1 MDHEN, CDR2 SYDVKM. CDR3 in amino acids: CASSPTSGSNQPQHF. CDR3 DNA sequence: TGTGCCAGCAGCCCGACCTCAGGGAGCAATCAGCCCCAGCATTTT.

The V call is TRBV7-9, the J call TRBJ2-5; D is unclear. The V and J ends lost 2 bases and 1 base respectively, with 8 bases between them. CDR3 length: 14 residues. From germline, CDR1 is SEHNR and CDR2 FQNEAQ (reference sequence). The CDR3 loop is CASSLTISQETQYF. Here the CDR3 DNA reads TGTGCCAGCAGCTTAACAATCTCCCAAGAGACCCAGTACTTC.

The gene calls are TRBV9 and TRBJ2-2; 8 bases match TRBD1. Germline-derived CDR1 and CDR2 are SGDLS and YYNGEE. V lost 1 base, J lost 5 bases, and 16 bases stayed unmatched. This CDR3 is 19 amino acids long. DNA for the CDR3: TGTGCCAGCAGCGTACAGGCAGGGGGCGCAACTCGAAGAACCGGGGAGCTGTTTTTT. Its translation: CASSVQAGGATRRTGELFF.

The CDR3 DNA follows: TGTGCCAGCAGCGTTATGGGCCCGGCAGATACGCAGTATTTT. This codes for CASSVMGPADTQYF. This chain links TRBV9 with TRBJ2-3; D gene ambiguous. V was clipped by 2 bases and J by 4 bases, with 11 bases between them. CDR1 SGDLS and CDR2 YYNGEE come from the germline V gene. CDR3 size: 14 residues.